Listed here are 25 T cell receptor beta chains from one sample, sequenced in a study of T cell repertoires in cytomegalovirus infection. Their antigen targets remain unknown. TCRdb analysed the reads with MiXCR anew, one entry per CDR3 protein. This sample has 650,000 to 900,000 distinct CDR3 sequences, with 30% to 35% found just once. Specimen: cultured CD8+ T cells from PBMCs, collected from culture after CMV antigen stimulation. The receptors come from a human donor in good health (CMV status not recorded). Some clones in this sample may be carry-over from other donors' samples.

This clonotype was counted only a few times. This chain joins TRBV2 and TRBJ1-1; no clear D gene. The CDR3 is 12 amino acids. CDR1 and CDR2 (germline): SNHLY, FYNNEI. Trimming took off 4 bases at V and 7 bases at J, with 10 bases between the two ends. The DNA of the CDR3 is TGTGCCAGCAGTGGCTGGTACGGTGAAGCTTTCTTT. Residues: CASSGWYGEAFF.

The chain recombines TRBV5-1 with TRBJ1-1; tentatively, D is TRBD1 (6 bases). The CDR3 runs 15 residues. The V gene's germline CDR1 is SGHRS and CDR2 YFSETQ. The V gene lost 4 bases and the J gene lost 5 bases, with 18 bases spanning the gap. The CDR3, as DNA: TGCGCCAGCAGCAACGGAGGGGGTCTGGGGACTGAAGCTTTCTTT. This translates into CASSNGGGLGTEAFF.

The chain couples TRBV15 to TRBJ2-7; 7 nucleotides align to TRBD2. This CDR3 contains 14 residues. Germline CDR1 LNHNV, CDR2 YYDKDF (reference sequence). The chain's CDR3 is CATSRVGGDDEQYV. CDR3 in DNA: TGTGCCACCAGTAGAGTTGGGGGGGACGACGAGCAGTACGTC.

This clonotype has a count of ten or more. At one end the junction does not follow the germline gene, possibly because of a read error. The genes are TRBV20-1 and TRBJ1-1; unclear D gene. The length of the CDR3 is 12 residues. The V gene's germline CDR1 is DFQATT and CDR2 SNEGSKA (reference sequence). CDR3 in amino acids: CSARVQHPEAFF. The DNA of the CDR3 is TGCAGTGCTAGAGTCCAACACCCTGAGGCTTTCTTT.

The chain carries TRBV28 and TRBJ1-2, with D maybe TRBD1 (5 bases). The CDR3 totals 14 residues. Deletions cut 6 bases from V and 2 bases from J, with 13 bases between. CDR1 and CDR2 (germline): MDHEN, SYDVKM. The CDR3 loop is CASSRGHRNYGYTF. DNA of the CDR3: TGTGCCAGCAGCCGGGGTCACAGGAACTATGGCTACACCTTC.

The table lists this clonotype with many counts. This chain connects TRBV7-6 to TRBJ2-7; possibly TRBD1 for D (6 bases). This CDR3 comprises 13 residues. Germline loops: CDR1 SGHVS, CDR2 FNYEAQ. Trimming cost V 5 bases and J 2 bases, with 10 bases left between them. CDR3 residues: CASSPTGAYEQYF. CDR3 coding DNA: TGTGCCAGCAGCCCGACAGGAGCCTACGAGCAGTACTTC.

This clonotype was detected many times. CDR3 DNA: TGTGCCAGCTCCGGGCGAGGGGCGACGGACACCGGGGAGCTGTTTTTT. It is translated as CASSGRGATDTGELFF. The chain joins TRBV7-9 to TRBJ2-2; D is tentatively TRBD1 or TRBD2 (5 bases each). Trimming took 8 bases from V and 3 from J, leaving 19 bases between them. Germline assignment: CDR1 SEHNR and CDR2 FQNEAQ (reference sequence). The CDR3 totals 16 residues.

This clonotype came up many times. The chain has TRBV12-3 or TRBV12-4 and TRBJ1-5; 7 bases are shared with TRBD1. With V trimmed by 3 bases and J by 5 bases, 4 bases remained unmatched. This CDR3 has 14 residues. The chain's CDR3 is CASSLTGSDQPQHF. For the CDR3, the DNA is TGTGCCAGCAGTTTGACAGGGTCGGATCAGCCCCAGCATTTT.

This clonotype has a handful of counts. CDR3: CASSLGTGYEKLFF. The CDR3 region has the DNA TGTGCCAGCAGCCTAGGGACAGGGTATGAAAAACTGTTTTTT. The chain employs TRBV5-6 and TRBJ1-4; the match to TRBD1 covers 9 bases. Germline V gene sequence: CDR1 SGHDT, CDR2 YYEEEE. V lost 4 bases and J lost 6; bases outside the gene matches: 4. The CDR3 totals 14 residues. Complete variable domain (other parts from reference TRBV5-6 and TRBJ1-4): DAGVTQSPTHLIKTRGQQVTLRCSPKSGHDTVSWYQQALGQGPQFIFQYYEEEERQRGNFPDRFSGHQFPNYSSELNVNALLLGDSALYLCASSLGTGYEKLFFGSGTQLSVL.

In this sample, this clonotype turned up a few times. The chain couples TRBV27 to TRBJ1-2, with 7 nucleotides matching TRBD1. The CDR3 is 14 residues long. Germline assignment: CDR1 MNHEY and CDR2 SMNVEV (reference sequence). V lost 2 bases and J lost 8; bases outside the gene matches: 8. CDR3: CASSLAGTVEGYTF. In nucleotides, the CDR3 is TGTGCCAGCAGTTTAGCCGGGACAGTGGAAGGCTACACCTTC.

The rearrangement joins TRBV6-2 or TRBV6-3 to TRBJ1-1; 8 positions match TRBD1. Germline lookup yields CDR1 MNHEY and CDR2 SVGEGT. The CDR3 length is 18 residues. The V segment lost 3 bases and the J segment 0 bases; nucleotides outside the gene matches: 12. The CDR3, as DNA: TGTGCCAGCAGTTATTCCATGATCCAGGGGGCTGTGAACACTGAAGCTTTCTTT. Translated: CASSYSMIQGAVNTEAFF.

This chain joins TRBV10-3 and TRBJ2-7; D ambiguous. V dropped 2 bases and J dropped 4 bases, with 6 bases sitting between them. Germline V lookup: CDR1 ENHRY, CDR2 SYGVKD. CDR3 size: 12 residues. The CDR3 coding sequence is TGTGCCATCAGTGAGACAGATTACGAGCAGTACGTC. Protein product: CAISETDYEQYV.

This clonotype was detected many times. The chain employs TRBV7-2 and TRBJ2-7; D remains unclear. In germline, CDR1 is SGHTA, CDR2 FQGNSA. CDR3 length equals 13 residues. V lost 5 bases, J lost 0 bases, and 8 bases lay in between. The CDR3 here is CASSPLSSYEQYF. The CDR3 DNA is TGTGCCAGCAGCCCCCTAAGCTCCTACGAGCAGTACTTC.

This clonotype was picked up many times. The chain uses TRBV7-2 and TRBJ2-7, with 12 bases identical to TRBD1. Germline V CDR1 and CDR2: SGHTA, FQGNSA. This CDR3 comprises 15 residues. Trimming took 5 bases from V and 9 from J; bases not matched to a gene: 11. CDR3 DNA sequence: TGTGCCAGCAGCACGACTACCGGGACAGGGGGCCGGCAGTACTTC. Translation gives CASSTTTGTGGRQYF. The whole variable domain, filled in from reference TRBV7-2 and TRBJ2-7, reads GAGVSQSPSNKVTEKGKDVELRCDPISGHTALYWYRQSLGQGLEFLIYFQGNSAPDKSGLPSDRFSAERTGGSVSTLTIQRTQQEDSAVYLCASSTTTGTGGRQYFGPGTRLTVT.

This clonotype was seen a few times. The CDR3 loop reads CASSDSWRTGYTF. The CDR3 DNA reads as TGTGCCAGCAGTGACTCATGGAGGACCGGCTACACCTTC. The V and J genes are TRBV6-4 and TRBJ1-2; D gene unclear. Trimming removed 0 bases at V and 8 bases at J, with 10 bases between. This CDR3 has 13 residues. The germline V gene has CDR1 MRHNA and CDR2 SNTAGT.

A few counts support this clonotype. This chain joins TRBV4-1 and TRBJ2-3; 8 bases match TRBD2. Germline CDR1 MGHRA, CDR2 YSYEKL. The CDR3 covers 15 residues. Unmatched junction bases numbered 8, after V lost 4 bases and J lost 5 bases. For the CDR3, the DNA is TGCGCCAGCAGCCGTATCGGGGGGGCAAGAGATACGCAGTATTTT. It yields the protein CASSRIGGARDTQYF.

This chain links TRBV7-8 with TRBJ1-2; D is undetermined. The CDR3 sequence is 13 residues long. V was pared by 0 bases and J by 8 bases, with 10 bases between. Germline CDR1 and CDR2: SGHVS and FQNEAQ. CDR3 DNA: TGTGCCAGCAGCTTAGCCCGGGCGGAAGGCTACACCTTC. It codes for CASSLARAEGYTF.

The chain couples TRBV12-3 or TRBV12-4 to TRBJ2-1, with 8 bases aligning to TRBD1. There are 16 residues in the CDR3. V shed 7 bases, J shed 0 bases, and the junction held 8 bases outside the gene matches. The CDR3 DNA reads TGTGCCAGCACCTTGACAGGGGAAAGCTCCTACAATGAGCAGTTCTTC. It codes for CASTLTGESSYNEQFF.

V and J are TRBV7-6 and TRBJ2-3; D not certain. The ends were cut back, 1 base at V and 7 bases at J, with 12 bases in the middle. The V gene's germline CDR1 is SGHVS and CDR2 FNYEAQ. This CDR3 is 14 amino acids long. CDR3 in DNA: TGTGCCAGCAGCTTAGGGACCGAAGGGAATACGCAGTATTTT. Protein product: CASSLGTEGNTQYF.

V and J are TRBV4-1 and TRBJ1-4; 8 bases fit TRBD1. Trimming at V came to 4 bases and at J to 6 bases, leaving 10 bases not matched to a gene. The CDR3 is 16 amino acids. Germline V CDR1 and CDR2: MGHRA, YSYEKL. CDR3 nucleotide sequence: TGCGCCAGCAGCCTATACGGACAGGGCGGCGATGAAAAACTGTTTTTT. Amino acids: CASSLYGQGGDEKLFF.

V is TRBV19 and J is TRBJ2-3; tentatively, D is TRBD2 (5 bases). Germline V lookup: CDR1 LNHDA, CDR2 SQIVND (reference sequence). This CDR3 contains 17 residues. With 4 bases removed from V and 2 bases from J, the gap between germline ends came to 19 bases. For the CDR3, the DNA is TGTGCCAGTAGTACAAGGGCTAGCCTGGCCCACACAGATACGCAGTATTTT. This codes for CASSTRASLAHTDTQYF.

This clonotype was seen a few times. The chain couples TRBV7-9 to TRBJ2-7, with 10 bases that match TRBD1. Germline V gives CDR1 SEHNR, CDR2 FQNEAQ (reference sequence). V was clipped by 4 bases and J by 5 bases; unmatched bases: 5. The length of the CDR3 is 14 residues. CDR3 in DNA: TGTGCCAGCAGCTCGGGACAGGGGTACAACGAGCAGTACTTC. It is translated as CASSSGQGYNEQYF.

The genes are TRBV6-8 and TRBJ2-1; tentative D call: TRBD1 (6 bases). This CDR3 is built from 14 residues. Germline CDR1 and CDR2: MNHGY and SAAAGT. V shed 2 bases and J shed 8 bases, with 13 bases lying between them. CDR3 sequence (DNA): TGTGCCAGCAGTTACCAGGGACAAATATATGAGCAGTTCTTC. This translates into CASSYQGQIYEQFF.

This clonotype showed up just a few times. The V and J genes are TRBV7-9 and TRBJ2-3; D perhaps matches TRBD1 (5 bases). CDR1 SEHNR and CDR2 FQNEAQ come from the germline V gene (reference sequence). The CDR3 sequence is 18 residues long. The V gene lost 4 bases and the J gene lost 4 bases, with 24 bases spanning the gap. CDR3 bases: TGTGCCAGCAGCTGGGTGGACATCGGCCTAGTTTCCCCAGATACGCAGTATTTT. Translating it yields CASSWVDIGLVSPDTQYF.

This clonotype turned up a few times. The genes are TRBV28 and TRBJ2-1; D may be TRBD1 or TRBD2 (5 bases each). Per the germline V gene, CDR1 is MDHEN and CDR2 is SYDVKM. Trimming shortened V by 4 bases and J by 9 bases, and 10 bases separated the two germline ends. This CDR3 is built from 12 residues. The CDR3 DNA sequence: TGTGCCAGCAGTTCTACTAGGGGTGAGCAGTTCTTC. Translation gives CASSSTRGEQFF.